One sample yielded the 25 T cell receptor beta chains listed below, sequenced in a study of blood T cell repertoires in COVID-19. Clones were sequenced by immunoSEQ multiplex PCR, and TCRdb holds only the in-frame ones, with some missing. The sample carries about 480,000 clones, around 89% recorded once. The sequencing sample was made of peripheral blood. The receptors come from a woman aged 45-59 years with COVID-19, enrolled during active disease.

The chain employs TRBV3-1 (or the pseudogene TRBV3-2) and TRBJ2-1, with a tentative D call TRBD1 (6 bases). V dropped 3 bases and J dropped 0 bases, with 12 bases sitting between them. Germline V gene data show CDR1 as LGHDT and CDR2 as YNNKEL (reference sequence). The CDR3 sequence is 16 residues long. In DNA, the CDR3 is TGTGCCAGCAGCCATTGGGACACCGGCTCCTACAATGAGCAGTTCTTC. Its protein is CASSHWDTGSYNEQFF.

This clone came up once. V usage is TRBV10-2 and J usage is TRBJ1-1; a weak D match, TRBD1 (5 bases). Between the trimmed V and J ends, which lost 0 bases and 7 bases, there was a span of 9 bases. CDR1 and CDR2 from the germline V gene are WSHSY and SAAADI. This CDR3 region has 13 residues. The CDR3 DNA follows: TGCGCCAGCAGTGAGTCGAGACAGCTTGAAGCTTTCTTT. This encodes CASSESRQLEAFF.

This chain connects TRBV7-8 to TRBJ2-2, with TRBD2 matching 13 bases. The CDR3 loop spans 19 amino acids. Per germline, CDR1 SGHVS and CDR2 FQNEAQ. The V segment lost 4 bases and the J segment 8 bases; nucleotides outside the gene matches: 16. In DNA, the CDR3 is TGTGCCAGCAGCTCCTGGGTCGATACACTAGCGGGGGGGACGGGGGAGCTGTTTTTT. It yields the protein CASSSWVDTLAGGTGELFF.

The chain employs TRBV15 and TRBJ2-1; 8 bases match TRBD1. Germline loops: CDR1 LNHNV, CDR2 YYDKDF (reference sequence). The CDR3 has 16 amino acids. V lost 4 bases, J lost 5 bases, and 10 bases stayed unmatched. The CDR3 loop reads CATSTWTGRRDNEQFF. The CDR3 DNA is TGTGCCACCAGCACTTGGACAGGGCGTAGGGACAATGAGCAGTTCTTC.

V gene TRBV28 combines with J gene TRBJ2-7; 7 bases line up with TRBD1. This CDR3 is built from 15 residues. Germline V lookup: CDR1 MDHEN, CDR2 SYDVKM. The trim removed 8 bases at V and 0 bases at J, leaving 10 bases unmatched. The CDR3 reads CASSSPGQNSYEQYF. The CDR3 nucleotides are TGTGCCAGCTCGAGTCCGGGACAGAACTCCTACGAGCAGTACTTC. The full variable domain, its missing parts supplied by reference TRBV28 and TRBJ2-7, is DVKVTQSSRYLVKRTGEKVFLECVQDMDHENMFWYRQDPGLGLRLIYFSYDVKMKEKGDIPEGYSVSREKKERFSLILESASTNQTSMYLCASSSPGQNSYEQYFGPGTRLTVT.

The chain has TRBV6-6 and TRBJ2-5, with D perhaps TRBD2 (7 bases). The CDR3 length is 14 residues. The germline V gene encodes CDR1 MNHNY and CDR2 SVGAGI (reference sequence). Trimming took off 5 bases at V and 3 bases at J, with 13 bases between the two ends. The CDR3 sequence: CASSLPGGEETQYF. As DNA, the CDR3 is TGTGCCAGCAGTCTCCCGGGGGGCGAAGAGACCCAGTACTTC.

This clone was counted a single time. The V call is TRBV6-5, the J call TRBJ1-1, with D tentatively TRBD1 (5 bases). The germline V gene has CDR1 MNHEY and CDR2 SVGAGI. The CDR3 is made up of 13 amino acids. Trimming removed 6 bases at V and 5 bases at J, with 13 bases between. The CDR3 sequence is CASRGPGRTEAFF. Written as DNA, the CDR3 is TGTGCCAGCAGGGGGCCAGGAAGAACTGAAGCTTTCTTT.

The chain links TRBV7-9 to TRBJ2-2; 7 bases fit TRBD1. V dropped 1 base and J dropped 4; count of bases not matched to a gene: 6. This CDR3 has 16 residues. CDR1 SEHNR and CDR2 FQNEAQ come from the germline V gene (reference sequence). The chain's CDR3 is CASSLVRDSITGELFF. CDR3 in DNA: TGTGCCAGCAGCTTAGTCCGGGACAGCATCACCGGGGAGCTGTTTTTT.

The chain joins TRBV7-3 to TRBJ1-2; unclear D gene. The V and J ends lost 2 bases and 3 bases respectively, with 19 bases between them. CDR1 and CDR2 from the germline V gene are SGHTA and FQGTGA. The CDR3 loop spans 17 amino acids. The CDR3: CASSLESWRTGYYGYTF. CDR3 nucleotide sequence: TGTGCCAGCAGCTTAGAGTCATGGAGGACGGGCTACTATGGCTACACCTTC.

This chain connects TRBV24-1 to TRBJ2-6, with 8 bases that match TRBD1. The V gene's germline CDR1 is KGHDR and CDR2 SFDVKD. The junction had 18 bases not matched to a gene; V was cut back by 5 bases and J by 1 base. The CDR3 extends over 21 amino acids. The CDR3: CATSGRDGGTGSLSGANVLTF. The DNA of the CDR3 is TGTGCCACCAGTGGAAGGGACGGCGGGACAGGTTCCCTTTCTGGGGCCAACGTCCTGACTTTC.

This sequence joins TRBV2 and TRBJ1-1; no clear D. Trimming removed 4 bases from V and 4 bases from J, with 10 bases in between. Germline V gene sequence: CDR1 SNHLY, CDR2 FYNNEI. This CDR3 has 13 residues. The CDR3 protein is CASSVAGSTEAFF. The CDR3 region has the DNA TGTGCCAGCAGTGTGGCGGGGAGCACTGAAGCTTTCTTT. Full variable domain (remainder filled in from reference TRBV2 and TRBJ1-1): EPEVTQTPSHQVTQMGQEVILRCVPISNHLYFYWYRQILGQKVEFLVSFYNNEISEKSEIFDDQFSVERPDGSNFTLKIRSTKLEDSAMYFCASSVAGSTEAFFGQGTRLTVV.

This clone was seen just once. CDR3 nucleotides: TGTGCCAGTAGTTTATATGGCTACACCTTC. This gives the protein CASSLYGYTF. J is TRBJ1-2 and V is TRBV19; unclear D gene. Germline V lookup: CDR1 LNHDA, CDR2 SQIVND (reference sequence). This CDR3 region has 10 residues. V was pared by 5 bases and J by 5 bases, with 3 bases between.

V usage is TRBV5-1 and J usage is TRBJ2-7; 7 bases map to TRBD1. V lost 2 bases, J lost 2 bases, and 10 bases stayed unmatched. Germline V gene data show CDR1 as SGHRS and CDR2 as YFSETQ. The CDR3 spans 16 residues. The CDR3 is CASSFDPGQPTYEQYF. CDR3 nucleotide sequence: TGCGCCAGCAGCTTTGATCCGGGACAGCCTACCTACGAGCAGTACTTC. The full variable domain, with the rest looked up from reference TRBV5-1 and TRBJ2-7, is KAGVTQTPRYLIKTRGQQVTLSCSPISGHRSVSWYQQTPGQGLQFLFEYFSETQRNKGNFPGRFSGRQFSNSRSEMNVSTLELGDSALYLCASSFDPGQPTYEQYFGPGTRLTVT.

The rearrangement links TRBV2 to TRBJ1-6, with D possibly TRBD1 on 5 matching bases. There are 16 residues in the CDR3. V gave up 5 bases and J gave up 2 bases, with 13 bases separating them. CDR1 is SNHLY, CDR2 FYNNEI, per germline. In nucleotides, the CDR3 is TGTGCCAGCAGTCCACCGGGGGTCCCCTATAATTCACCCCTCCACTTT. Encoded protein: CASSPPGVPYNSPLHF.

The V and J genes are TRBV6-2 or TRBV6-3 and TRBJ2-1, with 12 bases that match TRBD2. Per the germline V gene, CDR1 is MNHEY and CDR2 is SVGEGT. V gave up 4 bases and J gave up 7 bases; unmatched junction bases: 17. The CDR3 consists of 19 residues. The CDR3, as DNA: TGTGCCAGCAGTTCCCTGGGGCTAGCGGGGGGGGCGCGAAAGAATGAGCAGTTCTTC. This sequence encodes CASSSLGLAGGARKNEQFF.

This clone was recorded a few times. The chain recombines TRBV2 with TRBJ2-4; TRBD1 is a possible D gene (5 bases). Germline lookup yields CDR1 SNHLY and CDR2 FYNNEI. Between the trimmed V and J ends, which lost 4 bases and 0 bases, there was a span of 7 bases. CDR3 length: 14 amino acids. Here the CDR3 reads CASSAQAAKNIQYF. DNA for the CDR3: TGTGCCAGCAGTGCACAGGCAGCCAAAAACATTCAGTACTTC.

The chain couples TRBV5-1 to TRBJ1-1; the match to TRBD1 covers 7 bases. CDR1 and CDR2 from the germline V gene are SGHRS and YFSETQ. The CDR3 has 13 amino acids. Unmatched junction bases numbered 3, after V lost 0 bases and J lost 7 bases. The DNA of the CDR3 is TGCGCCAGCAGCTTGGCGTGGGACAGTGAAGCTTTCTTT. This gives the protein CASSLAWDSEAFF.

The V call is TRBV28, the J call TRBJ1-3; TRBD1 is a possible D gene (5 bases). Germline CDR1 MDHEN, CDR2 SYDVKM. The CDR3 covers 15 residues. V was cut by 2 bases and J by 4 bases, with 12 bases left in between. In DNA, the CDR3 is TGTGCCAGCAGTTTAAGGGCAGGGTCAGGAAACACCATATATTTT. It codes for CASSLRAGSGNTIYF. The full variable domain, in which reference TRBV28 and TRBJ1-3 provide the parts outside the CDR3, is DVKVTQSSRYLVKRTGEKVFLECVQDMDHENMFWYRQDPGLGLRLIYFSYDVKMKEKGDIPEGYSVSREKKERFSLILESASTNQTSMYLCASSLRAGSGNTIYFGEGSWLTVV.

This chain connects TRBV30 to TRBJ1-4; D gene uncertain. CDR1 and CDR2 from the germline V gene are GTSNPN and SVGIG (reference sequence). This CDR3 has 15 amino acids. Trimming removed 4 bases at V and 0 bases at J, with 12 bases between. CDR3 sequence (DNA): TGTGCCTGGAATGGCAGGCAGCCAACTAATGAAAAACTGTTTTTT. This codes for CAWNGRQPTNEKLFF.

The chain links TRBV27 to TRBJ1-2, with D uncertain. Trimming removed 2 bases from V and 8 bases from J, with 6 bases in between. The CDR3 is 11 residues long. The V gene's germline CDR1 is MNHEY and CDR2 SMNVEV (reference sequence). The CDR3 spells CASSLRGGYTF. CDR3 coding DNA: TGTGCCAGCAGTTTAAGAGGGGGCTACACCTTC.

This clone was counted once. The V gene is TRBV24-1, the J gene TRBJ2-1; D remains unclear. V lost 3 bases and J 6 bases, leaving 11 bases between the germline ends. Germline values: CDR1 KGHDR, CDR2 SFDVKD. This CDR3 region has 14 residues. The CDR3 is CATSDPDGRNEQFF. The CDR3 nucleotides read TGTGCCACCAGTGATCCCGATGGGCGCAATGAGCAGTTCTTC.

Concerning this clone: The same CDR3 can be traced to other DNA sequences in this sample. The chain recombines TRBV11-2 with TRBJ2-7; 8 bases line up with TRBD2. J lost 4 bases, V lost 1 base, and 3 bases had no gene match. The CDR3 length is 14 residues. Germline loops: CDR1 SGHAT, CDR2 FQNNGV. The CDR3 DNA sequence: TGTGCCAGCAGCTTAGCGGGGGGGGTATACGAGCAGTACTTC. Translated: CASSLAGGVYEQYF. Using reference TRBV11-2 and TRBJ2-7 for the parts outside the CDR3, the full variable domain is EAGVAQSPRYKIIEKRQSVAFWCNPISGHATLYWYQQILGQGPKLLIQFQNNGVVDDSQLPKDRFSAERLKGVDSTLKIQPAKLEDSAVYLCASSLAGGVYEQYFGPGTRLTVT.

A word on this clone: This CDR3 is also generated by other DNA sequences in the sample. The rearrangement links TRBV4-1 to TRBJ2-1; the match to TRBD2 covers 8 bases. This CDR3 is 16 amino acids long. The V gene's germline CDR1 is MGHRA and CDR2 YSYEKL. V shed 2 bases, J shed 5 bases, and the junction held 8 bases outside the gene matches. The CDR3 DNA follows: TGCGCCAGCAGCCAATCTTTGGCGGGGGGCAACAATGAGCAGTTCTTC. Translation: CASSQSLAGGNNEQFF.

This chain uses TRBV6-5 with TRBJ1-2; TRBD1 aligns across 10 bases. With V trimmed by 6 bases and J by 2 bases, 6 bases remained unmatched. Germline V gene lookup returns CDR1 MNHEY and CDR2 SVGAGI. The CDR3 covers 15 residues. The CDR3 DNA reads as TGTGCCAGCAGGTTGACAGGGGGCGCAAACTATGGCTACACCTTC. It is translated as CASRLTGGANYGYTF.

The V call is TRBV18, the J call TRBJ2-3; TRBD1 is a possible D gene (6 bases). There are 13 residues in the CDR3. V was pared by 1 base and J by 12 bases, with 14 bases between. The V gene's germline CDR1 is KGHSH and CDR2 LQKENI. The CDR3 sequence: CASSPRDTHPQYF. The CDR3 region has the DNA TGTGCCAGCTCACCACGGGACACCCACCCCCAGTATTTT. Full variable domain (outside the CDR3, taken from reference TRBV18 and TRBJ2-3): NAGVMQNPRHLVRRRGQEARLRCSPMKGHSHVYWYRQLPEEGLKFMVYLQKENIIDESGMPKERFSAEFPKEGPSILRIQQVVRGDSAAYFCASSPRDTHPQYFGPGTRLTVL.